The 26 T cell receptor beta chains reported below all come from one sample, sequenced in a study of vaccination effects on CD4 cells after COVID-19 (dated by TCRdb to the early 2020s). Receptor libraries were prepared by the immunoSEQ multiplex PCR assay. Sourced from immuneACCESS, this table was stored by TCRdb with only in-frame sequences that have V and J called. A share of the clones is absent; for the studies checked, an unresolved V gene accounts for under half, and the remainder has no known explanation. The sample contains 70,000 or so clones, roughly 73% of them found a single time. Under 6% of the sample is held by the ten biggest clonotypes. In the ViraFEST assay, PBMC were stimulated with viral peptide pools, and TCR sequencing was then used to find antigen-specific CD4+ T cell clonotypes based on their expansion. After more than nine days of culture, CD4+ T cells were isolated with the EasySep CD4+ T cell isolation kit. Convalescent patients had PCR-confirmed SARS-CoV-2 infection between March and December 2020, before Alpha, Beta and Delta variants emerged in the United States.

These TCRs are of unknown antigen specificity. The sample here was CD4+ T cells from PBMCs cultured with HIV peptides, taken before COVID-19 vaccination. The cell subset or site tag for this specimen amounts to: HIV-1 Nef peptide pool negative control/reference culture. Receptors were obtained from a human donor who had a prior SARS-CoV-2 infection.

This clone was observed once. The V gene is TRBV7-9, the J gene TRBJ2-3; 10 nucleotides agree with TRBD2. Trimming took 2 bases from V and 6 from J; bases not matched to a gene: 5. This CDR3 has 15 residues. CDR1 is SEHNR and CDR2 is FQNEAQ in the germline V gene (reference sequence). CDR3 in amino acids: CASSLLAGARDTQYF. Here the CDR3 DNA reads TGTGCCAGCAGCTTACTAGCGGGAGCCCGTGATACGCAGTATTTT.

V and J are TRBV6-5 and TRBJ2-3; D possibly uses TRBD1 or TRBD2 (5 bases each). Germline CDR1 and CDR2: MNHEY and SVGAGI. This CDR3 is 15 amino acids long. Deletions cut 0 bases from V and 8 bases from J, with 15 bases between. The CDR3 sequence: CASSYSTGRARTQYF. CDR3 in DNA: TGTGCCAGCAGTTACTCGACGGGGCGAGCGCGTACGCAGTATTTT.

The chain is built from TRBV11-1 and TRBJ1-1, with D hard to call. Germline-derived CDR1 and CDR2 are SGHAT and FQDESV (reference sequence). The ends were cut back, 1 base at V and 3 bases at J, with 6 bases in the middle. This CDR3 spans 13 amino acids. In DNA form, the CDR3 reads TGTGCCAGCAGCTTAGACTACGACACTGAAGCTTTCTTT. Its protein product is CASSLDYDTEAFF.

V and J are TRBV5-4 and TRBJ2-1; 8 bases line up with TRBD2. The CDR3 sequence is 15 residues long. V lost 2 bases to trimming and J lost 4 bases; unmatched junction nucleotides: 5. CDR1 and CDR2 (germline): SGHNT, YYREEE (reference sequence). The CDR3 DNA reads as TGTGCCAGCAGCTTCAGCGGGGGCCTATACAATGAGCAGTTCTTC. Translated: CASSFSGGLYNEQFF.

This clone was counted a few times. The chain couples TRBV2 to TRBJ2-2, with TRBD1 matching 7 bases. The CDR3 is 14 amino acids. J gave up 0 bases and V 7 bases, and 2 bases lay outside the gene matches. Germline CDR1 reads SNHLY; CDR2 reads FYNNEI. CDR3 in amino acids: CASTGTANTGELFF. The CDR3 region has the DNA TGTGCCAGCACCGGGACAGCGAACACCGGGGAGCTGTTTTTT.

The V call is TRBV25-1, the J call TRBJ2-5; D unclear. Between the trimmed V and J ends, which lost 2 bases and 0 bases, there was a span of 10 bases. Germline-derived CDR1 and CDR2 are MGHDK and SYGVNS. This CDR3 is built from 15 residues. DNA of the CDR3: TGTGCCAGCAGTGAAAAGTTCCAGTACCAAGAGACCCAGTACTTC. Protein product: CASSEKFQYQETQYF. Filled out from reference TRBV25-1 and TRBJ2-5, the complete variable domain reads EADIYQTPRYLVIGTGKKITLECSQTMGHDKMYWYQQDPGMELHLIHYSYGVNSTEKGDLSSESTVSRIRTEHFPLTLESARPSHTSQYLCASSEKFQYQETQYFGPGTRLLVL.

This CDR3 reads CASSLALGSYEQYF. The CDR3 DNA reads as TGCGCCAGCAGCTTGGCCTTAGGCTCCTACGAGCAGTACTTC. V usage is TRBV5-1 and J usage is TRBJ2-7; D is undetermined. V lost 0 bases, J lost 0 bases, and 7 bases lay in between. Germline CDR1 reads SGHRS; CDR2 reads YFSETQ. The CDR3 runs to 14 residues.

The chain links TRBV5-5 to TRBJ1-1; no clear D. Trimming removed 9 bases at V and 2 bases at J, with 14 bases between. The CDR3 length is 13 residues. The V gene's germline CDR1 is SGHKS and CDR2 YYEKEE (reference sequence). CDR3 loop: CATQTNRNTEAFF. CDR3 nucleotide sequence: TGTGCCACTCAAACGAACAGAAACACTGAAGCTTTCTTT.

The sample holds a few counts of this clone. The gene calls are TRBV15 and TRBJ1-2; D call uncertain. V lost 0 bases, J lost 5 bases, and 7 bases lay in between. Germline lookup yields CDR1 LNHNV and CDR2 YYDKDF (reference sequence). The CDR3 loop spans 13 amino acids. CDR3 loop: CATSRDQRYGYTF. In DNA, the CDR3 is TGTGCCACCAGCAGAGATCAAAGATATGGCTACACCTTC.

CDR3 DNA sequence: TGTGCCAGCAGCCTGTGGACAGGGGCGAAAAGTTCACCCCTCCACTTT. Translation: CASSLWTGAKSSPLHF. The chain combines TRBV5-8 with TRBJ1-6; 9 bases line up with TRBD1. The CDR3 covers 16 residues. The V segment lost 4 bases and the J segment 9 bases; nucleotides outside the gene matches: 11. From germline, CDR1 is SGHTS and CDR2 YDEGEE.

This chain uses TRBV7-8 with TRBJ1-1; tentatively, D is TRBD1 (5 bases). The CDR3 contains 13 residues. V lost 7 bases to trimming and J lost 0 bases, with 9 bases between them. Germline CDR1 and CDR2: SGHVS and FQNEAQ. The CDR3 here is CASTQGVNTEAFF. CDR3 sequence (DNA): TGTGCCAGCACCCAAGGGGTGAACACTGAAGCTTTCTTT.

The CDR3 DNA sequence: TGTGCCAGCAGCCTGAGGTCTAGCGGGGTCGACGAGCAGTACTTC. It encodes CASSLRSSGVDEQYF. The chain carries TRBV5-5 and TRBJ2-7, with 9 bases identical to TRBD2. This CDR3 comprises 15 residues. V dropped 4 bases and J dropped 5; count of bases not matched to a gene: 10. CDR1 is SGHKS, CDR2 YYEKEE, per germline (reference sequence).

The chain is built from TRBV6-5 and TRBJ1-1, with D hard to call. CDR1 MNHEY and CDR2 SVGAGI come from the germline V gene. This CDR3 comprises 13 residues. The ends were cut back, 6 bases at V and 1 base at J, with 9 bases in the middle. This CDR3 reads CASRHPGNTEAFF. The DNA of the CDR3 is TGTGCCAGCAGACACCCTGGGAACACTGAAGCTTTCTTT.

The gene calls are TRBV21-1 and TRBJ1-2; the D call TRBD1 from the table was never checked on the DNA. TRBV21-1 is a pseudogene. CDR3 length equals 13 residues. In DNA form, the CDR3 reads TGTGCCAGCAGCGATAGACAGGACTATGGCTACACCTTC. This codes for CASSDRQDYGYTF.

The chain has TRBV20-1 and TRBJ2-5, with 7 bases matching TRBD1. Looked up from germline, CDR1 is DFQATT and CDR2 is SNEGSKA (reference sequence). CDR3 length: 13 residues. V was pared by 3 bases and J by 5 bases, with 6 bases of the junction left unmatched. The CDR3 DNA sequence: TGCAGTGCTAGTAACACAGGGGTCGAGACCCAGTACTTC. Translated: CSASNTGVETQYF.

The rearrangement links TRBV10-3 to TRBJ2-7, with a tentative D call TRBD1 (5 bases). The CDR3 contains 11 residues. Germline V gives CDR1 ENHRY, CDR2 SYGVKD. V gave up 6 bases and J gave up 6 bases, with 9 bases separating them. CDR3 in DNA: TGTGCCATCAGCCAGGGTGGCGAGCAGTACTTC. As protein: CAISQGGEQYF.

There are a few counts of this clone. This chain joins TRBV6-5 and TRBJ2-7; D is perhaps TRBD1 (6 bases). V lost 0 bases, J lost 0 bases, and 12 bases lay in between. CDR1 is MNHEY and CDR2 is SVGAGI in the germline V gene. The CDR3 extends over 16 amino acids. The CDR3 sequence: CASSYSDRRSSYEQYF. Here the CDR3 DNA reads TGTGCCAGCAGTTACTCTGACAGGCGGAGCTCCTACGAGCAGTACTTC.

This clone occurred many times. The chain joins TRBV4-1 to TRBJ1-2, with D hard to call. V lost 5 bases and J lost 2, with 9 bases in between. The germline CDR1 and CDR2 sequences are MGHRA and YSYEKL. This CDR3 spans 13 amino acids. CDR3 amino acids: CASSGSGNYGYTF. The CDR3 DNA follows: TGCGCCAGCAGCGGGTCTGGGAACTATGGCTACACCTTC.

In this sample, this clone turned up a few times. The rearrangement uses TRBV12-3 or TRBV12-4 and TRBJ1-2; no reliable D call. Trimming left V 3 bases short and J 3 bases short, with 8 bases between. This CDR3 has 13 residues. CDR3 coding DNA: TGTGCCAGCAGTTTGGAACGGTACTATGGCTACACCTTC. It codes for CASSLERYYGYTF.

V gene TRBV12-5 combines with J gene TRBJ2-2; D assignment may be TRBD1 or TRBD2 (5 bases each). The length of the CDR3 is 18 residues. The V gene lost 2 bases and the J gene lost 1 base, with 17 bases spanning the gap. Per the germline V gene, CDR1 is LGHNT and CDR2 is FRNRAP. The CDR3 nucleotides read TGTGCTAGTGGTTTGAAAAGATGGGGGAACGGGAACACCGGGGAGCTGTTTTTT. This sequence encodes CASGLKRWGNGNTGELFF.

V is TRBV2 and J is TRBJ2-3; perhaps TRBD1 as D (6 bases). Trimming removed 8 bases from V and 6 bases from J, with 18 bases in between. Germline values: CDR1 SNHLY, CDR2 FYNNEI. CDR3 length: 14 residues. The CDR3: CASHQGLSGDTQYF. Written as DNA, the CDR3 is TGTGCCAGCCATCAGGGGTTATCAGGCGATACGCAGTATTTT.

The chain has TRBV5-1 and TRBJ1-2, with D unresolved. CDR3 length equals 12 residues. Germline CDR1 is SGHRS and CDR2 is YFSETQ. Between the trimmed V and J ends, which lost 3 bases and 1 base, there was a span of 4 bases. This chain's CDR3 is CASSSLNYGYTF. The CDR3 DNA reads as TGCGCCAGCAGCTCTCTTAACTATGGCTACACCTTC.

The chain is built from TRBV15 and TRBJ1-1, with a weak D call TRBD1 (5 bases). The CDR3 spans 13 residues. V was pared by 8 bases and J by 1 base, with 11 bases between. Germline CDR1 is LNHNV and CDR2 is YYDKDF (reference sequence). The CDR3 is CATQAGTNTEAFF. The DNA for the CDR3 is TGTGCCACCCAGGCCGGGACGAACACTGAAGCTTTCTTT.

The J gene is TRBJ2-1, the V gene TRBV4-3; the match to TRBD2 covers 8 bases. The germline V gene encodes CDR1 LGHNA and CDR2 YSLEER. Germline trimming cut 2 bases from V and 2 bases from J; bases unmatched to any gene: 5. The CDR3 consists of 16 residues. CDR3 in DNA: TGCGCCAGCAGCCAATTAGCGGGGACCACCTACAATGAGCAGTTCTTC. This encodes CASSQLAGTTYNEQFF.

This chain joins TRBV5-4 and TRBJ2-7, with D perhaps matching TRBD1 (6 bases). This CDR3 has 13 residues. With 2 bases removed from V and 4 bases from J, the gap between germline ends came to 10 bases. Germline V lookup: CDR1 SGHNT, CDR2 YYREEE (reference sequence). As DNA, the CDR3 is TGTGCCAGCAGCTTCAGGGACAATTACGAGCAGTACTTC. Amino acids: CASSFRDNYEQYF.

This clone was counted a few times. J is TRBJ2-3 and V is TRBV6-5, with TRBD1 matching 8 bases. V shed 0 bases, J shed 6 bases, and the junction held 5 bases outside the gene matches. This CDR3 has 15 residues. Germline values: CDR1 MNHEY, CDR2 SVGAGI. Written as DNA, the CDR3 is TGTGCCAGCAGTTACTCACCGACAGGGGTTGATACGCAGTATTTT. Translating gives CASSYSPTGVDTQYF.